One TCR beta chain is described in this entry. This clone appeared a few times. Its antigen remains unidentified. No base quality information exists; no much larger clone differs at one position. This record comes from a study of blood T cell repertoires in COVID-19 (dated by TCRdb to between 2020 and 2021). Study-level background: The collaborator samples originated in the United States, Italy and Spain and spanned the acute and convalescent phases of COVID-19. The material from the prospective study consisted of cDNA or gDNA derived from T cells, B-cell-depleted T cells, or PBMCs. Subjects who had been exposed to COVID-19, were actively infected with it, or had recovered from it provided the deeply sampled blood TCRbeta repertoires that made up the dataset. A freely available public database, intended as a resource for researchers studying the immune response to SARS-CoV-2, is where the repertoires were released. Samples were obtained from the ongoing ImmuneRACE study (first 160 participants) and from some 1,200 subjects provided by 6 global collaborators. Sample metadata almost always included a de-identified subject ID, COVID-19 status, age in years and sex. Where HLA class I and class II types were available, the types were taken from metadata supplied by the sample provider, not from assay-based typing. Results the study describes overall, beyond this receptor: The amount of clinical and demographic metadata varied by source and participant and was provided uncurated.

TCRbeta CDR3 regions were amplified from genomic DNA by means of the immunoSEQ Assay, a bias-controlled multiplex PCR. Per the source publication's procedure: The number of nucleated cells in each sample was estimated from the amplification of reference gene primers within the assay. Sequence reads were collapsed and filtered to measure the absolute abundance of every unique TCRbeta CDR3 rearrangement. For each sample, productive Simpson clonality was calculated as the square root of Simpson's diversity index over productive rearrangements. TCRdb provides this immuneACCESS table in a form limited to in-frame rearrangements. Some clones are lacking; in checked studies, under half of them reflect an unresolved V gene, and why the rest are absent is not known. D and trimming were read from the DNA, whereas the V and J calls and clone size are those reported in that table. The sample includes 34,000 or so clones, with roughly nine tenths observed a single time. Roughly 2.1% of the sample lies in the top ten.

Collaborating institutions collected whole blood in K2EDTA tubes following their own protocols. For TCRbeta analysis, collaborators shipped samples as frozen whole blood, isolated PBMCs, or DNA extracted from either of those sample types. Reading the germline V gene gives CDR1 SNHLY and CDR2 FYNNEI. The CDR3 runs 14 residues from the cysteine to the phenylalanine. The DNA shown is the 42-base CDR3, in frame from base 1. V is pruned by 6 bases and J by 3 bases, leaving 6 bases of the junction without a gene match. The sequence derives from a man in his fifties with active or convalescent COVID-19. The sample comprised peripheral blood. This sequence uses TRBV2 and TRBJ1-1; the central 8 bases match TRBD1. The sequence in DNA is TGTGCCAGCAGCGAGGACAGGGTTGACACTGAAGCTTTCTTT. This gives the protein CASSEDRVDTEAFF. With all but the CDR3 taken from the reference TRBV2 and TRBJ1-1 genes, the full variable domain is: EPEVTQTPSHQVTQMGQEVILRCVPISNHLYFYWYRQILGQKVEFLVSFYNNEISEKSEIFDDQFSVERPDGSNFTLKIRSTKLEDSAMYFCASSEDRVDTEAFFGQGTRLTVV.